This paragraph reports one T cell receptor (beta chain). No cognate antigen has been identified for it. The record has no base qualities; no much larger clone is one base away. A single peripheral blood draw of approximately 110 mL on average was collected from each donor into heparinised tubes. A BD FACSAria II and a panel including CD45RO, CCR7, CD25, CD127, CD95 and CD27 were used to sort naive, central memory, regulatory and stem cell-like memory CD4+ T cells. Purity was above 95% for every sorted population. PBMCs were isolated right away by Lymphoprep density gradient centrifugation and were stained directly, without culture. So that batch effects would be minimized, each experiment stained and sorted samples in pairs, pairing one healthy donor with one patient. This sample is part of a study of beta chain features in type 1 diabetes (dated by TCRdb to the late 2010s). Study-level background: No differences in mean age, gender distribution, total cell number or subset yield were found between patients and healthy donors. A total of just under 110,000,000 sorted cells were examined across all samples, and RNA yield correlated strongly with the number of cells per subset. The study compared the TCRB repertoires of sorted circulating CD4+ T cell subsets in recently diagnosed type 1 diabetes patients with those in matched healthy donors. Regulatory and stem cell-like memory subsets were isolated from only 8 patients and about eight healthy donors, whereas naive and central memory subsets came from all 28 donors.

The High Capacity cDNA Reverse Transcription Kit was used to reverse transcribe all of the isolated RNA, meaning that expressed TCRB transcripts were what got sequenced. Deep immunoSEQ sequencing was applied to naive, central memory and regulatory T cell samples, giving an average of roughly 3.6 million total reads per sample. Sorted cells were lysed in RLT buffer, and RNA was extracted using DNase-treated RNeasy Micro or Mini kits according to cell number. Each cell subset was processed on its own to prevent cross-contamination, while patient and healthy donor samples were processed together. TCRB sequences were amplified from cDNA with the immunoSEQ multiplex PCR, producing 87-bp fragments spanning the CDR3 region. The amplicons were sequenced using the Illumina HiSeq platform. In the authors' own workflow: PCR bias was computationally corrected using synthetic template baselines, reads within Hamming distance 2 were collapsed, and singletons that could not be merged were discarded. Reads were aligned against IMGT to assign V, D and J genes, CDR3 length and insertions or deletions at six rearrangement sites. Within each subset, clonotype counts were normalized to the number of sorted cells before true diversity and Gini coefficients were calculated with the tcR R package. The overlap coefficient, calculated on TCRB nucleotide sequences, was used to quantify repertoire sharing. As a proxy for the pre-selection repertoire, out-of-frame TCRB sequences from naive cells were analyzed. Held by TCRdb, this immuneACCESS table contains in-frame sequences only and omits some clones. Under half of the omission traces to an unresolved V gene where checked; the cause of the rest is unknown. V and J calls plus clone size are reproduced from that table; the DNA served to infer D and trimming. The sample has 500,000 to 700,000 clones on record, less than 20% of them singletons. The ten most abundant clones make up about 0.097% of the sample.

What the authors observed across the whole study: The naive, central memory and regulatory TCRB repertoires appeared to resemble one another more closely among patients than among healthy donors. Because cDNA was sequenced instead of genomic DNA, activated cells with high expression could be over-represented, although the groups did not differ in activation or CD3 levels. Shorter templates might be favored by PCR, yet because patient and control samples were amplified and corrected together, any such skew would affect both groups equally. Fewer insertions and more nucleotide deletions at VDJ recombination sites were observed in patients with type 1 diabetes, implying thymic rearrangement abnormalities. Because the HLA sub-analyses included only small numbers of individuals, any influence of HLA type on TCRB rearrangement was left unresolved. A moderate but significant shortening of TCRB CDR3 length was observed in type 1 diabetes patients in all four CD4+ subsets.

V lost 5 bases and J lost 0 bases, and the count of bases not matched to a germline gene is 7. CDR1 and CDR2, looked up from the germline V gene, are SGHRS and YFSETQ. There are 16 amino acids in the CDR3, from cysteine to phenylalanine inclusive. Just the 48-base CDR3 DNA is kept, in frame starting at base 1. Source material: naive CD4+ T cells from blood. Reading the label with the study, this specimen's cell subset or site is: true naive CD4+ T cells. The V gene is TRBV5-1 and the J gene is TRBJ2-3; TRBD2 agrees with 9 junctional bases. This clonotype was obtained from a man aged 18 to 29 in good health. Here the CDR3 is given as CASRMSGRFSTDTQYF. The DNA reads TGCGCCAGCAGAATGAGCGGGAGGTTCAGCACAGATACGCAGTATTTT.